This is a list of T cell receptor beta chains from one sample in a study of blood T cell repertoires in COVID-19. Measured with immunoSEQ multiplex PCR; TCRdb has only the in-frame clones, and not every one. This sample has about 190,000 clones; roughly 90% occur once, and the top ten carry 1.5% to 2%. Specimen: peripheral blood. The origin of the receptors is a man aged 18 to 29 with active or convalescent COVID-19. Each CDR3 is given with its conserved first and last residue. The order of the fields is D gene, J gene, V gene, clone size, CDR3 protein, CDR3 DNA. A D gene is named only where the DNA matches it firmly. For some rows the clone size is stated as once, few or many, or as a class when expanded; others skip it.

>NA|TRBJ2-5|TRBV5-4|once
CASSLGGRGYQETQYF
TGTGCCAGCAGCTTGGGGGGGCGGGGGTACCAAGAGACCCAGTACTTC
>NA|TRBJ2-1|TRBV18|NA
CASSRFGAGSSYNEQFF
TGTGCCAGCTCACGTTTTGGGGCAGGAAGCTCCTACAATGAGCAGTTCTTC
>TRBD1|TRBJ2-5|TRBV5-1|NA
CASSWVQGYQETQYF
TGCGCCAGCAGCTGGGTACAGGGGTACCAAGAGACCCAGTACTTC
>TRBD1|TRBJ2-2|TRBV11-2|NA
CASSLGQGVVNTGELFF
TGTGCCAGCAGCTTAGGACAGGGAGTGGTAAACACCGGGGAGCTGTTTTTT
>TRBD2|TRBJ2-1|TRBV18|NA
CASSPPRAGGTNNEQFF
TGTGCCAGCTCACCACCGCGGGCGGGAGGGACGAACAATGAGCAGTTCTTC
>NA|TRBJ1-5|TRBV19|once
CASSMGFRQRNQPQHF
TGTGCCAGTAGTATGGGGTTCCGACAGCGCAATCAGCCCCAGCATTTT
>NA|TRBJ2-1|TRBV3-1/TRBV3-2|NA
CASSQAVVAYNEQFF
TGTGCCAGCAGCCAAGCTGTTGTAGCCTACAATGAGCAGTTCTTC
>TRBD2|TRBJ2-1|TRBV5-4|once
CASSLGLAGGNEQFF
TGTGCCAGCAGCTTGGGGCTAGCGGGAGGGAATGAGCAGTTCTTC
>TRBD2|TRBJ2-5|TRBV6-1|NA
CASSELAGGQETQYF
TGTGCCAGCAGTGAACTAGCGGGGGGTCAAGAGACCCAGTACTTC
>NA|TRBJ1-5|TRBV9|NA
CASSSGGGSNQPQHF
TGTGCCAGCAGCTCTGGAGGAGGCAGCAATCAGCCCCAGCATTTT
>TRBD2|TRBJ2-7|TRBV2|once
CASSAGTSGRGEQYF
TGTGCCAGCAGTGCGGGGACTAGCGGGAGAGGCGAGCAGTACTTC
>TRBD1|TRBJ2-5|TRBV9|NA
CASSVGQGFRETQYF
TGTGCCAGCAGCGTAGGACAGGGTTTTCGAGAGACCCAGTACTTC
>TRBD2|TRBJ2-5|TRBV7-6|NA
CASSLSTAGGRETQYF
TGTGCCAGCAGCCTCTCGACAGCGGGAGGGCGAGAGACCCAGTACTTC
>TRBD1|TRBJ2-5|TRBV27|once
CASSSGTGGETQYF
TGTGCCAGCAGTTCCGGGACAGGGGGAGAGACCCAGTACTTC
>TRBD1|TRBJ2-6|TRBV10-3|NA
CAISEFETGSLTSLANVLTF
TGTGCCATCAGTGAGTTCGAGACAGGGTCACTTACTAGTCTTGCCAACGTCCTGACTTTC
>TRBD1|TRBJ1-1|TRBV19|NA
CASSTLQGASGTEAFF
TGTGCCAGTAGTACCTTGCAGGGGGCGTCGGGTACTGAAGCTTTCTTT
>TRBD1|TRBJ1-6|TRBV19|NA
CASSLRQGPGSSYNSPLHF
TGTGCCAGTAGCTTACGACAGGGGCCGGGAAGCTCCTATAATTCACCCCTCCACTTT
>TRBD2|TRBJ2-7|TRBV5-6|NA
CASSSPGTSGSQLSYEQYF
TGTGCCAGCAGCTCCCCCGGGACTAGCGGGAGTCAATTATCCTACGAGCAGTACTTC
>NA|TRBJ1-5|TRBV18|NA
CASSLTPPGASNQPQHF
TGTGCCAGCTCCCTAACCCCCCCAGGGGCTAGCAATCAGCCCCAGCATTTT
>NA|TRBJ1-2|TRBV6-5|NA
CASSYSTRSYGYTF
TGTGCCAGCAGTTACTCGACACGGTCCTATGGCTACACCTTC
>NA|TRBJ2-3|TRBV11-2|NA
CASRRYPWTSTDTQYF
TGTGCCAGCAGACGGTACCCCTGGACTAGCACAGATACGCAGTATTTT